Following are 12 T cell receptor beta chains from one sample sequenced in a study of CD8+ T cells in alopecia areata. It was cDNA, reverse transcribed from extracted RNA, that served as the sequencing template. Profiling relied on immunoSEQ multiplex PCR, and the TCRdb table lists in-frame clones only, not all of them. The data show more than 95,000 clones, around 38% seen once. Sequenced material: CD4+ T cells sorted from blood. All receptors derive from a human donor with alopecia areata.

The rearrangement links TRBV28 to TRBJ1-2, with a weak D call TRBD1 (6 bases). Germline V gene lookup returns CDR1 MDHEN and CDR2 SYDVKM. Trimming removed 5 bases from V and 4 bases from J, with 17 bases in between. The CDR3 covers 15 residues. CDR3 region: CASSPPIQGFYGYTF. CDR3 nucleotide sequence: TGTGCCAGCAGTCCACCCATACAGGGATTCTATGGCTACACCTTC.

The rearrangement uses TRBV27 and TRBJ2-5; 9 bases are shared with TRBD2. The CDR3 is 15 amino acids. Losses at the gene ends were 2 bases for V and 9 bases for J; bases not matched to a gene: 10. Germline values: CDR1 MNHEY, CDR2 SMNVEV (reference sequence). CDR3 DNA: TGTGCCAGCAGTTTAACTAGCGGGTTCTTGTTGGCCCAGTACTTC. Translated: CASSLTSGFLLAQYF.

This clone was recorded a few times. The V call is TRBV30, the J call TRBJ1-2, with D maybe TRBD1 (5 bases). The CDR3 totals 14 residues. CDR1 is GTSNPN, CDR2 SVGIG, per germline (reference sequence). With 3 bases removed from V and 2 bases from J, the gap between germline ends came to 13 bases. CDR3 bases: TGTGCCTGGAGAAGGGGAGGACCCAACTATGGCTACACCTTC. Its translation: CAWRRGGPNYGYTF.

With regard to this clone: Compared with germline, one end of the junction differs, possibly owing to a read error. The V gene is TRBV15, the J gene TRBJ2-2; 10 bases are a match to TRBD2. The CDR3 is 15 amino acids. Germline values: CDR1 LNHNV, CDR2 YYDKDF (reference sequence). CDR3: CATKGLAGASSSEVF. The CDR3 nucleotides are TGTGCCACCAAGGGGCTAGCGGGAGCCTCCTCCTCAGAAGTCTTT.

This clone was observed a few times. This chain joins TRBV19 and TRBJ2-3, with 7 bases fitting TRBD1. The germline V gene encodes CDR1 LNHDA and CDR2 SQIVND (reference sequence). The CDR3 sequence is 16 residues long. V gave up 2 bases and J gave up 0 bases; unmatched junction bases: 5. CDR3 in amino acids: CASSIRLQGSTDTQYF. The CDR3 nucleotides read TGTGCCAGTAGTATACGGTTACAGGGGAGCACAGATACGCAGTATTTT. Combining the CDR3 with reference TRBV19 and TRBJ2-3 gives the whole variable domain DGGITQSPKYLFRKEGQNVTLSCEQNLNHDAMYWYRQDPGQGLRLIYYSQIVNDFQKGDIAEGYSVSREKKESFPLTVTSAQKNPTAFYLCASSIRLQGSTDTQYFGPGTRLTVL.

In this sample, this clone turned up a few times. The chain carries TRBV11-2 and TRBJ2-5, with TRBD1 as a possible D gene (6 bases). The CDR3 is 16 residues long. V was clipped by 2 bases and J by 0 bases, with 13 bases between them. Per germline, CDR1 SGHAT and CDR2 FQNNGV. The CDR3 DNA follows: TGTGCCAGCAGCTTATCATCTGGGGGCGACCAAGAGACCCAGTACTTC. This gives the protein CASSLSSGGDQETQYF.

CDR3 protein: CASSPWGVGAFF. The DNA for the CDR3 is TGTGCCAGCAGCCCCTGGGGGGTGGGAGCTTTCTTT. The chain links TRBV7-9 to TRBJ1-1; possible D gene TRBD1, 5 bases. Trimming removed 5 bases at V and 10 bases at J, with 14 bases between. Looked up from germline, CDR1 is SEHNR and CDR2 is FQNEAQ (reference sequence). This CDR3 is 12 amino acids long. Together with reference TRBV7-9 and TRBJ1-1, the CDR3 gives the full variable domain: DTGVSQNPRHKITKRGQNVTFRCDPISEHNRLYWYRQTLGQGPEFLTYFQNEAQLEKSRLLSDRFSAERPKGSFSTLEIQRTEQGDSAMYLCASSPWGVGAFFGQGTRLTVV.

The rearrangement joins TRBV6-5 to TRBJ2-1, with D unresolved. V lost 0 bases to trimming and J lost 7 bases, with 10 bases between them. CDR1 is MNHEY, CDR2 SVGAGI, per germline. The CDR3 sequence is 14 residues long. The CDR3 here is CASSYSIPGNEQFF. As DNA, the CDR3 is TGTGCCAGCAGTTACTCGATCCCCGGGAATGAGCAGTTCTTC.

This chain uses TRBV18 with TRBJ1-2; D gene unclear. The V gene lost 5 bases and the J gene lost 8 bases, with 12 bases spanning the gap. Germline CDR1 and CDR2: KGHSH and LQKENI. The CDR3 contains 12 residues. CDR3 in DNA: TGTGCCAGCTCATCACAGACTGACGGCTACACCTTC. This translates into CASSSQTDGYTF. Full variable domain (remainder filled in from reference TRBV18 and TRBJ1-2): NAGVMQNPRHLVRRRGQEARLRCSPMKGHSHVYWYRQLPEEGLKFMVYLQKENIIDESGMPKERFSAEFPKEGPSILRIQQVVRGDSAAYFCASSSQTDGYTFGSGTRLTVV.

The J gene is TRBJ1-6, the V gene TRBV7-2; D possibly corresponds to TRBD1 (5 bases). Per the germline V gene, CDR1 is SGHTA and CDR2 is FQGNSA. V lost 0 bases, J lost 7 bases, and 7 bases lay in between. CDR3 size: 14 residues. In DNA, the CDR3 is TGTGCCAGCAGCTTAGCTGGGGGGAATTCACCCCTCCACTTT. Translated: CASSLAGGNSPLHF.

The chain employs TRBV29-1 and TRBJ2-1, with a weak D call TRBD2 (6 bases). This CDR3 spans 12 amino acids. Trimming stripped 7 bases from V and 2 bases from J, with 9 bases between. Germline V gene data show CDR1 as SQVTM and CDR2 as ANQGSEA. The CDR3 nucleotides read TGCAGCGGCGGGACTCCCTACAATGAGCAGTTCTTC. It is translated as CSGGTPYNEQFF.

V gene TRBV2 combines with J gene TRBJ2-6; no definite D call. Trimming pared 6 bases from V and 0 bases from J, leaving 9 bases between. The CDR3 sequence is 15 residues long. Germline V gene sequence: CDR1 SNHLY, CDR2 FYNNEI. The CDR3 loop reads CASRLQYSGANVLTF. The CDR3 region has the DNA TGTGCCAGCAGACTACAGTACTCTGGGGCCAACGTCCTGACTTTC.